This T cell receptor beta chain was sequenced during a study of hypomethylating agent response in myelodysplastic syndrome. Study overall: Donors were myelodysplastic syndrome patients: 2 female, 9 male. Study conclusions and caveats: Healthy controls were not age-matched to MDS patients, possibly affecting comparisons. This small study analyzed only approximately eleven patients. Richness, rarefaction diversity and clonality did not change significantly after hypomethylating treatment.

Profiling relied on immunoSEQ multiplex PCR, and the TCRdb table lists in-frame clones only, not all of them. The sample contains about 6,000 clones, roughly four fifths of which appear only once. This CDR3 spans 14 amino acids. CDR1 is SGHRS, CDR2 YFSETQ, per germline. With 4 bases clipped from V and 2 bases from J, the junction kept 5 bases outside the gene matches. For this clone: Its target is unknown.

This clonotype was obtained from a human donor with myelodysplastic syndrome. The source material was bone marrow, sampled before or after starting hypomethylating agent treatment for myelodysplastic syndrome (not recorded which). The chain has TRBV5-1 and TRBJ1-1; 7 nucleotides match TRBD1. CDR3 residues: CASSHGTENTEAFF. The CDR3 nucleotides are TGCGCCAGCAGCCATGGGACAGAAAACACTGAAGCTTTCTTT.